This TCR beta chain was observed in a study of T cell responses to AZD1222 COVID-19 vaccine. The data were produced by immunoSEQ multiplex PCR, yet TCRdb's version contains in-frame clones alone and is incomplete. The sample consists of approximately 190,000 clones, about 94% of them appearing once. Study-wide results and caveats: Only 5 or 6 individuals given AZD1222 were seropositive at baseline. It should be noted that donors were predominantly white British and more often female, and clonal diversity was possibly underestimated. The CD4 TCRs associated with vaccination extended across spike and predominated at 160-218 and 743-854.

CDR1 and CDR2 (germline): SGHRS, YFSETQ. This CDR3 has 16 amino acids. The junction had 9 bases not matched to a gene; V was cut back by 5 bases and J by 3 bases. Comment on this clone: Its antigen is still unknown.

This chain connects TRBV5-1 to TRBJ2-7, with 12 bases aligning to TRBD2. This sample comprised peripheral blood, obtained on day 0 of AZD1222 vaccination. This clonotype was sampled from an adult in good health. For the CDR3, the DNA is TGCGCCAGCAGGCCAGGACTAGCGGGAATTAACTACGAGCAGTACTTC. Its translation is CASRPGLAGINYEQYF. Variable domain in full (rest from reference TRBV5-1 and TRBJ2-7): KAGVTQTPRYLIKTRGQQVTLSCSPISGHRSVSWYQQTPGQGLQFLFEYFSETQRNKGNFPGRFSGRQFSNSRSEMNVSTLELGDSALYLCASRPGLAGINYEQYFGPGTRLTVT.